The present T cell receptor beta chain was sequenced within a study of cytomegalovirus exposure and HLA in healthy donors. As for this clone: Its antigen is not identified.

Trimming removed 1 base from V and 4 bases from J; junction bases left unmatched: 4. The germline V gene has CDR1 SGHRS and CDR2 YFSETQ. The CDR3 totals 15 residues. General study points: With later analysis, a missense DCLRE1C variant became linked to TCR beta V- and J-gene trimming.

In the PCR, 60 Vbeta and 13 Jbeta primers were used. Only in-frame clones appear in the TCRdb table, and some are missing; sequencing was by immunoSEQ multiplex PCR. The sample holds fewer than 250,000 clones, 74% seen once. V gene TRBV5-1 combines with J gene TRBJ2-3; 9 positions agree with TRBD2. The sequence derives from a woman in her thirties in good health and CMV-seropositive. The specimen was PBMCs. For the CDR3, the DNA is TGCGCCAGCAGCTTGAGCAGCGGGAGGCCAGATACGCAGTATTTT. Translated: CASSLSSGRPDTQYF.